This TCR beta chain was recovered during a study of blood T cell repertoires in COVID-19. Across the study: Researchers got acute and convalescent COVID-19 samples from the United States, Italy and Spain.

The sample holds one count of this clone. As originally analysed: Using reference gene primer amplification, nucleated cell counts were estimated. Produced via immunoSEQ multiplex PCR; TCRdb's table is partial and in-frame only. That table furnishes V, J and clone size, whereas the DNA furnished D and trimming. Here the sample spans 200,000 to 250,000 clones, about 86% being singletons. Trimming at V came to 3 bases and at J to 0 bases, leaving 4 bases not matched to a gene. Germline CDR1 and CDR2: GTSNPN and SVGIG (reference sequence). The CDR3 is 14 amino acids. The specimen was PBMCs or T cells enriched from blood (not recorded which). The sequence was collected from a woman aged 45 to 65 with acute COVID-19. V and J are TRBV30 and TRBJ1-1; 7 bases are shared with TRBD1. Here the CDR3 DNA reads TGTGCCTGGAGGGAACAGGGGCTGAACACTGAAGCTTTCTTT. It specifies CAWREQGLNTEAFF. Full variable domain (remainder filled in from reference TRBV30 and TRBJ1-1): SQTIHQWPATLVQPVGSPLSLECTVEGTSNPNLYWYRQAAGRGLQLLFYSVGIGQISSEVPQNLSASRPQDRQFILSSKKLLLSDSGFYLCAWREQGLNTEAFFGQGTRLTVV.